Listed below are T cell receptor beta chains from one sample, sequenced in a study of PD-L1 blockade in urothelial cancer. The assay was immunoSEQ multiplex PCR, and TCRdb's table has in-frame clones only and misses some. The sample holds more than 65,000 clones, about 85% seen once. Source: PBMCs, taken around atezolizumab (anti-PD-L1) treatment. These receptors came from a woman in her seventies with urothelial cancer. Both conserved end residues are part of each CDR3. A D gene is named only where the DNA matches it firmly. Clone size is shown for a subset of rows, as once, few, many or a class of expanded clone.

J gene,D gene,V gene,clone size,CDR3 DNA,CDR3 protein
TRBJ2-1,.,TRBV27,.,TGTGCCAGCAGTTTACGGGGGACAGCGGGCGAGCAGTTCTTC,CASSLRGTAGEQFF
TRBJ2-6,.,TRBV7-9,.,TGTGCCAGCAGCTTAATCAGCTCTGGGGCCAACGTCCTGACTTTC,CASSLISSGANVLTF
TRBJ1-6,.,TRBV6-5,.,TGTGCCAGCAGTTACTCAAGACAGAGTCCGGATTCACCCCTCCACTTT,CASSYSRQSPDSPLHF
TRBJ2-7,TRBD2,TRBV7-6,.,TGTGCCAGCAGCTCCGGGACTAGCTTAGAGCAGTACTTC,CASSSGTSLEQYF
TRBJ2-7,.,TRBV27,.,TGTGCCAGCAGTTGGCAGGGGCTGGCTGGGTTGTACGAGCAGTACTTC,CASSWQGLAGLYEQYF
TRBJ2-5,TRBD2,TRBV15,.,TGTGCCACCAGCAGGGACACTAGCGGGAGAGGAGAGACCCAGTACTTC,CATSRDTSGRGETQYF
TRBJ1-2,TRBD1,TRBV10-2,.,TGCGCCAGCAGACGATCAAATCAGGGGGCCCGGGATGGCTACACCTTC,CASRRSNQGARDGYTF
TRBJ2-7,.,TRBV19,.,TGTGCCAGTAGCAGCCGTACGGGCGAGCAGTACTTC,CASSSRTGEQYF
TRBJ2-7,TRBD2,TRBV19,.,TGTGCCAGTAGTATGCTAGCGGGAGTTCGCGACGAGCAGTACTTC,CASSMLAGVRDEQYF
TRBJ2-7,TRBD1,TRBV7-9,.,TGTGCCAGCAGCCAGCCGACAGGGGGCGGATCTTGGGACGAGCAGTACTTC,CASSQPTGGGSWDEQYF
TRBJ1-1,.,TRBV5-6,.,TGTGCCAGCAGCTTGGAGGGGGGGGCATATAGGGACACTGAAGCTTTCTTT,CASSLEGGAYRDTEAFF
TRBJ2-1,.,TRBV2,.,TGTGCCAGCAGTGGGGTCCCGGGTAGGGGGGGGGCCATCAATGAGCAGTTCTTC,CASSGVPGRGGAINEQFF
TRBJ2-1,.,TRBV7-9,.,TGTGCCAGCAGCTTAGTAGACTCCAATGAGCAGTTCTTC,CASSLVDSNEQFF
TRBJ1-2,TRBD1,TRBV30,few,TGTGCCTGGGACCGGACAGGGAGGGGTGGCTACACCTTC,CAWDRTGRGGYTF
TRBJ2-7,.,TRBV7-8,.,TGTGCCAGCAGCTCGCAGACAGAACTCCCGCCGTACGAGCAGTACTTC,CASSSQTELPPYEQYF
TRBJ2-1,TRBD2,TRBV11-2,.,TGTGCCAGCAGCCTAGAGCGGGGGGGGCAGTTCTTC,CASSLERGGQFF
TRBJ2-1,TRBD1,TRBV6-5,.,TGTGCCAGCAGGCGGGACAGGGCCTACAATGAGCAGTTCTTC,CASRRDRAYNEQFF
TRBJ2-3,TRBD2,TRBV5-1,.,TGCGCCAGCAGCCTTTACGGGAGGGCCCTCGATACGCAGTATTTT,CASSLYGRALDTQYF
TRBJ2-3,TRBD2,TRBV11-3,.,TGTGCCAGCAGCCCCGGACTAGCGGGGGCAGCAGATACGCAGTATTTT,CASSPGLAGAADTQYF
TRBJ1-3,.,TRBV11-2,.,TGTGCCAGCAGCCCAGCACAGTCTGGAAACACCATATATTTT,CASSPAQSGNTIYF
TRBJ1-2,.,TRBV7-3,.,TGTGCCAGCAGCGTGCAGGGGTTTGATGGCTACACCTTC,CASSVQGFDGYTF
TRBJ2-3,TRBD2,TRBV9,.,TGTGCCAGCGGACCGGAACTAGCGGGGCTGGGAGATACGCAGTATTTT,CASGPELAGLGDTQYF
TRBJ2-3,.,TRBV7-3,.,TGTGCCAGCAGCTTAGCGCCAGATACGCAGTATTTT,CASSLAPDTQYF
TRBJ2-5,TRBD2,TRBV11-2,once,TGTGCCAGCAGCTTAACGCTAGCGGGTCAAGAGACCCAGTACTTC,CASSLTLAGQETQYF
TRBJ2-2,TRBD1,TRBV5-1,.,TGCGCCAGCAGCTCAGCAGGGGGATTGAACACCGGGGAGCTGTTTTTT,CASSSAGGLNTGELFF
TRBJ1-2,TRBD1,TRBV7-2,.,TGTGCCAGCAGCTCGACCGGTGGACAGGGGGCACTCTATGGCTACACCTTC,CASSSTGGQGALYGYTF
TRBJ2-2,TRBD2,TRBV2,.,TGTGCCAGCAGTGGAGGGCTAGCGGGGCCAAACACCGGGGAGCTGTTTTTT,CASSGGLAGPNTGELFF
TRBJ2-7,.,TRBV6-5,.,TGTGCCACGACCCCACAGACGGGAGTCCGGGAGCAGTACTTC,CATTPQTGVREQYF
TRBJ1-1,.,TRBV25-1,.,TGTGCCAGCAGCCTAGCCGTGGGCACTGAAGCTTTCTTT,CASSLAVGTEAFF
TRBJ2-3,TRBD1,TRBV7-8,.,TGTGCCAGCAGCCTACGACAGGGGACAGATACGCAGTATTTT,CASSLRQGTDTQYF
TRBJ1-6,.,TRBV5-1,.,TGCGCCAGCAGCTTGGCCCTGCAGATAAATTCACCCCTCCACTTT,CASSLALQINSPLHF
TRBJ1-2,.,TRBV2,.,TGTGCCAGCGGAAGGGGGAGGGATTTGGATGGCTACACCTTC,CASGRGRDLDGYTF
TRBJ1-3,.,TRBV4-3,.,TGCGCCAGCAGCCAAGGGCACAACTCTGGAAACACCATATATTTT,CASSQGHNSGNTIYF
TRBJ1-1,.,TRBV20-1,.,TGCAGTGCTAGTGCGGACACTGAAGCTTTCTTT,CSASADTEAFF
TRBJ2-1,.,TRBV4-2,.,TGTGCCAGCAGCCAAGATCGGGGATACTACAATGAGCAGTTCTTC,CASSQDRGYYNEQFF
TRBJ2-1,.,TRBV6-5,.,TGTGCCAGCAGTTACTCGGGGTCGTGGGGAGGTGAGCAGTTCTTC,CASSYSGSWGGEQFF
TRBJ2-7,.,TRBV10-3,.,TGTGCCATCAGCGACAGGTCTGACTCCTACGAGCAGTACTTC,CAISDRSDSYEQYF
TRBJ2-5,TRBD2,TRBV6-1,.,TGTGCCAGCAGTGAAGGTGCTAGCGGGGGCTGGGCAGAGACCCAGTACTTC,CASSEGASGGWAETQYF
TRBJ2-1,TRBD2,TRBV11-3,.,TGTGCCAGCAGCTTAGTAGGTCTAGCGGACAATGAGCAGTTCTTC,CASSLVGLADNEQFF
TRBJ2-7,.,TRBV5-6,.,TGTGCCAGCAGCCGGGATACCTACGAGCAGTACTTC,CASSRDTYEQYF
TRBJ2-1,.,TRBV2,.,TGTGCCAGTGAAGTCGGGGGACTGAACGATAGCTCCTACAATGAGCAGTTCTTC,CASEVGGLNDSSYNEQFF
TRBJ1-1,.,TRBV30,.,TGTGCCTGGAGTGTACAAGCGGGGGCTGCTGAAGCTTTCTTT,CAWSVQAGAAEAFF
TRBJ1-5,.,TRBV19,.,TGTGCCAGTAGCCCCCATAGAGGCAATCAGCCCCAGCATTTT,CASSPHRGNQPQHF
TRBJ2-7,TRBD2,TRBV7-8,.,TGTGCCAGCAGCCCTGGGGTAGCGGGGGTTCCGTACGAGCAGTACTTC,CASSPGVAGVPYEQYF
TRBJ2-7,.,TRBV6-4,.,TGTGCCAGCAGTGACTCAACCCAGAATTTCTACGAGCAGTACTTC,CASSDSTQNFYEQYF
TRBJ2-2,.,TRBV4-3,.,TGCGCCAGCAGCCAAGAGGTGCCAGGGGTGGACACCGGGGAGCTGTTTTTT,CASSQEVPGVDTGELFF
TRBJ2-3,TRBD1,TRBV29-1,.,TGCAGCGTTGGGGTGGGACAGCTAAGCACAGATACGCAGTATTTT,CSVGVGQLSTDTQYF
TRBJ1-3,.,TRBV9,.,TGTGCCAGCAGCGCACAGGGCAACTCTGGAAACACCATATATTTT,CASSAQGNSGNTIYF
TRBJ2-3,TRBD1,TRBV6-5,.,TGTGCCAGCAGTTACAACAGGGGCGCAGATACGCAGTATTTT,CASSYNRGADTQYF
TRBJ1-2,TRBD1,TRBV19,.,TGTGCCACCGACACGGGACAGAACTATGGCTACACCTTC,CATDTGQNYGYTF
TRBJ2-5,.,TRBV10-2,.,TGCGCCAGCAGAAACTTTGGGGGGTTTGGGACCCAGTACTTC,CASRNFGGFGTQYF
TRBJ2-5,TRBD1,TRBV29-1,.,TGCAGCGTCCACGGGACAGGGAGAGGAGAGACCCAGTACTTC,CSVHGTGRGETQYF
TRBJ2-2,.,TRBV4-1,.,TGCGCCAGCAGCCAAGACAGGGGATGGACCGGGGAGCTGTTTTTT,CASSQDRGWTGELFF
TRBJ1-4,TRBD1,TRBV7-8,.,TGTGCCAGCAGCTTAGCGGGAGGGACAGGGGCTTGGAGGACTAATGAAAAACTGTTTTTT,CASSLAGGTGAWRTNEKLFF
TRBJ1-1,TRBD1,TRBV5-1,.,TGCGCCAGCAGCCCGGGGACAGGAGGGACTGAAGCTTTCTTT,CASSPGTGGTEAFF
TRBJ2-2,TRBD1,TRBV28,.,TGTGCCAGCAGCTCCGGGACAGGGGTTAAAGGGTCGAACACCGGGGAGCTGTTTTTT,CASSSGTGVKGSNTGELFF